This T cell receptor beta chain was identified in a study of T-cell reconstitution after alpha-beta-depleted transplantation in children. Study observations and caveats: Expanded graft clones numbering several hundred reportedly gave rise to alpha-beta T cells about two months after transplant. At the one-year point after transplant, T-cell counts and TCRbeta diversity were found to come mostly from T cells that had been newly produced. Where some patients showed high TCRbeta diversity at day 60, it came from recipient T cells and thymic progenitors that had survived.

This CDR3 has 15 amino acids. Trimming took 4 bases from V and 2 from J; bases not matched to a gene: 2. Germline CDR1 is LGHNA and CDR2 is YNFKEQ. Preparing the TCRbeta library involved the use of unique molecular identifiers. TCRdb reprocessed the PCR reads with MiXCR, giving one entry per CDR3 protein. The repertoire holds over 3,000 distinct CDR3 sequences, with about an eighth as singletons. This clonotype was observed many times. The antigen is not known. The source was PBMCs, mostly from graft donor cells, collected 360 days after TCRalphabeta/CD19-depleted stem cell transplant. The rearrangement joins TRBV4-2 to TRBJ2-1; 10 bases are shared with TRBD2. The sequence was collected from a patient between 2 and 9 years old who had a stem cell transplant for inherited bone marrow failure, so the T cells may come from the graft donor. The CDR3 coding sequence is TGTGCCAGCAGCCTAACTAGCGGGGCCTACAATGAGCAGTTCTTC. Translation gives CASSLTSGAYNEQFF.